This T cell receptor (beta chain) stems from a study of blood T cell repertoires in COVID-19. Overall study: Spain, Italy and the United States supplied samples that represented acute and convalescent COVID-19.

Original analysis: Nucleated cell number was recorded as an estimate derived from reference gene primer amplification. Only in-frame clones appear in the TCRdb table, and some are missing; sequencing was by immunoSEQ multiplex PCR. V, J and clone size derive from that table, while D and trimming were established from the DNA sequence. The data hold over 300,000 clones, with roughly 89% observed a single time. CDR3 size: 14 residues. The germline V gene encodes CDR1 MNHEY and CDR2 SMNVEV (reference sequence). V gave up 5 bases and J gave up 3 bases, with 8 bases separating them. The chain combines TRBV27 with TRBJ1-6, with D perhaps TRBD1 (6 bases). Material: peripheral blood. This clonotype was sampled from a man between 18 and 29 years old with active or convalescent COVID-19. CDR3: CASSRQDYNSPLHF. CDR3 sequence (DNA): TGTGCCAGCAGTAGACAGGACTATAATTCACCCCTCCACTTT.